The 23 T cell receptor beta chains below were found in one sample sequenced in a study of response to subunit inactivated influenza vaccine. TCRdb reprocessed the RT-PCR reads via MiXCR and lists one record per CDR3 protein. The profile shows about 800,000 distinct CDR3 sequences, 21% of them singletons. This specimen was PBMCs from blood, taken 5 days after vaccination. The receptors were gathered from a man aged 50-60 years who received an inactivated influenza vaccine.

The rearrangement joins TRBV9 to TRBJ2-3, with 7 bases aligning to TRBD2. This CDR3 has 16 residues. V trimming: 0 bases; J trimming: 6 bases; junction bases outside the gene matches: 10. CDR1 and CDR2 (germline): SGDLS, YYNGEE. DNA for the CDR3: TGTGCCAGCAGCGTAGGTGTCCGCGGGAGAGGGGATACGCAGTATTTT. It translates to CASSVGVRGRGDTQYF.

The chain couples TRBV12-3 or TRBV12-4 to TRBJ2-1, with D possibly matching TRBD2 (6 bases). The CDR3 is 12 residues long. The V end lost 6 bases, the J end lost 6 bases, and 9 bases lay between the germline ends. CDR3 loop: CASSHSGNEQFF. CDR3 bases: TGTGCCAGCAGCCATAGCGGCAATGAGCAGTTCTTC.

This clonotype was picked up a small number of times. The chain uses TRBV2 and TRBJ2-5, with 7 bases matching TRBD2. The CDR3 loop spans 12 amino acids. Germline V gene data show CDR1 as SNHLY and CDR2 as FYNNEI. Trimming cost V 8 bases and J 7 bases; bases outside gene matches: 7. For the CDR3, the DNA is TGTGCCAGCCGGGAGGACAAAGTGACCCAGTACTTC. It specifies CASREDKVTQYF.

The chain recombines TRBV27 with TRBJ2-3; 9 nucleotides match TRBD1. The CDR3 runs to 16 residues. The V gene end was trimmed by 7 bases and the J gene end by 4 bases; junction bases not matched to a gene: 12. Germline CDR1 MNHEY, CDR2 SMNVEV (reference sequence). The CDR3 nucleotides are TGTGCCAGCAACGGCGTAAGGGACAGGGCCGCAGATACGCAGTATTTT. Amino acid sequence: CASNGVRDRAADTQYF.

This chain links TRBV20-1 with TRBJ2-3, with D perhaps given as TRBD1 or TRBD2 (5 bases each). V was pared by 3 bases and J by 3 bases, with 10 bases between. Germline CDR1 reads DFQATT; CDR2 reads SNEGSKA (reference sequence). The CDR3 extends over 13 amino acids. The CDR3 protein is CSASWGWTDTQYF. CDR3 DNA: TGCAGTGCTAGTTGGGGGTGGACAGATACGCAGTATTTT.

The chain is built from TRBV28 and TRBJ2-1; TRBD1 matches at 7 bases. CDR3 length: 15 amino acids. Germline-derived CDR1 and CDR2 are MDHEN and SYDVKM. The trim removed 4 bases at V and 9 bases at J, leaving 12 bases unmatched. CDR3 sequence reads: CASSSEAYRGFEQFF. The DNA for the CDR3 is TGTGCCAGCAGTTCTGAAGCCTACAGGGGATTTGAGCAGTTCTTC.

V is TRBV5-1 and J is TRBJ2-1, with D perhaps being TRBD1 or TRBD2 (5 bases each). From germline, CDR1 is SGHRS and CDR2 YFSETQ. V was shortened by 4 bases and J by 8 bases, with 19 bases between the two germline ends. The CDR3 is made up of 15 amino acids. The CDR3 region is CASSGTGPPSDEQFF. CDR3 bases: TGCGCCAGCAGCGGCACGGGACCGCCGAGCGATGAGCAGTTCTTC.

In its sample, this clonotype was seen a few times. The genes are TRBV5-5 and TRBJ2-1, with D maybe TRBD1 (6 bases). The V gene's germline CDR1 is SGHKS and CDR2 YYEKEE (reference sequence). This CDR3 comprises 18 residues. V was pared by 6 bases and J by 4 bases, with 26 bases between. CDR3 in amino acids: CASTRQVWAREGYNEQFF. The CDR3 DNA is TGTGCCAGCACTCGACAGGTTTGGGCGAGAGAGGGATACAATGAGCAGTTCTTC.

The J gene is TRBJ1-2, the V gene TRBV5-1, with 10 nucleotides matching TRBD1. Germline CDR1 reads SGHRS; CDR2 reads YFSETQ. There are 18 residues in the CDR3. With V trimmed by 3 bases and J by 3 bases, 14 bases remained unmatched. DNA of the CDR3: TGCGCCAGCAGCTGGAGGGGACGACAGGGGGCAAGTCACTATGGCTACACCTTC. Its protein is CASSWRGRQGASHYGYTF.

The chain uses TRBV7-9 and TRBJ2-6; perhaps TRBD1 as D (5 bases). CDR3 length: 16 residues. Germline CDR1 and CDR2: SEHNR and FQNEAQ (reference sequence). The V end was cut by 7 bases, the J end by 0 bases, with 13 bases between. The CDR3 loop is CASTMTAGSGANVLTF. In DNA form, the CDR3 reads TGTGCCAGCACCATGACAGCTGGCTCTGGGGCCAACGTCCTGACTTTC.

This rearrangement joins TRBV5-5 to TRBJ2-5; TRBD1 might be the D (6 bases). V was trimmed by 3 bases and J by 2 bases, leaving 11 bases between them. This CDR3 is 14 amino acids long. Looked up from germline, CDR1 is SGHKS and CDR2 is YYEKEE (reference sequence). The CDR3 spells CASSSGTPQETQYF. DNA of the CDR3: TGTGCCAGCAGCTCAGGGACACCGCAAGAGACCCAGTACTTC.

This clonotype was counted between two and nine times. This rearrangement joins TRBV20-1 to TRBJ2-7; 14 nucleotides line up with TRBD2. The J segment lost 5 bases and the V segment lost 5 bases, leaving 8 bases of the junction unmatched. CDR3 size: 15 residues. Germline CDR1 is DFQATT and CDR2 is SNEGSKA (reference sequence). CDR3 nucleotide sequence: TGCAGTGCTTACAGTCCGGGACTAGCGGGAGACGAGCAGTACTTC. Its translation: CSAYSPGLAGDEQYF.

This chain links TRBV12-3 or TRBV12-4 with TRBJ1-6; perhaps TRBD1 as D (5 bases). Trimming left V 6 bases short and J 9 bases short, with 15 bases between. There are 14 residues in the CDR3. In DNA form, the CDR3 reads TGTGCCAGCAGCCCATCCGGGGGGAGTTCACCCCTCCACTTT. It codes for CASSPSGGSSPLHF.

Concerning this clonotype: This sequence may be a read error, since a much larger clone differs from it by one base. This chain connects TRBV7-9 to TRBJ2-1, with 11 bases identical to TRBD2. V lost 5 bases, J lost 5 bases, and 5 bases stayed unmatched. Germline values: CDR1 SEHNR, CDR2 FQNEAQ (reference sequence). The CDR3 loop spans 15 amino acids. This CDR3 reads CASSPGLAVNNEQFF. The CDR3 region has the DNA TGTGCCAGCAGCCCGGGACTAGCGGTAAACAATGAGCAGTTCTTC.

The chain is built from TRBV28 and TRBJ1-2, with D unresolved. The ends were cut back, 4 bases at V and 8 bases at J, with 17 bases in the middle. The germline V gene has CDR1 MDHEN and CDR2 SYDVKM. The CDR3 is made up of 14 amino acids. CDR3: CASSSSGPAAGYTF. For the CDR3, the DNA is TGTGCCAGCAGTTCTTCAGGACCCGCCGCGGGCTACACCTTC.

The chain has TRBV5-1 and TRBJ2-3; D possibly matches TRBD1 or TRBD2 (7 bases each). The germline gives CDR1 SGHRS, CDR2 YFSETQ. The CDR3 is 16 residues long. Trimming took 0 bases from V and 5 from J, leaving 16 bases between them. The CDR3 sequence is CASSLESGGGRDTQYF. DNA for the CDR3: TGCGCCAGCAGCTTGGAGTCAGGGGGAGGGAGAGATACGCAGTATTTT.

This clonotype was observed a handful of times. V usage is TRBV27 and J usage is TRBJ1-4, with a tentative D call TRBD1 (5 bases). Germline lookup yields CDR1 MNHEY and CDR2 SMNVEV (reference sequence). V shed 8 bases and J shed 7 bases, with 17 bases lying between them. The CDR3 contains 14 residues. CDR3 sequence: CASAPGGGAEKLFF. The CDR3 DNA reads TGTGCCAGCGCGCCGGGGGGAGGGGCTGAAAAACTGTTTTTT.

This clonotype was found a few times. The chain combines TRBV24-1 with TRBJ2-1; D remains ambiguous. With 2 bases removed from V and 6 bases from J, the gap between germline ends came to 1 base. This CDR3 comprises 11 residues. The germline V gene encodes CDR1 KGHDR and CDR2 SFDVKD. The CDR3 loop is CATSDSNEQFF. The CDR3 nucleotides read TGTGCCACCAGTGATTCCAATGAGCAGTTCTTC.

A few counts support this clonotype. The rearrangement joins TRBV7-8 to TRBJ1-2; TRBD1 aligns across 7 bases. CDR3 length equals 14 residues. Losses at the gene ends were 2 bases for V and 4 bases for J; bases not matched to a gene: 4. Germline V gives CDR1 SGHVS, CDR2 FQNEAQ. CDR3 coding DNA: TGTGCCAGCAGCTTAACGCGGGACAGCTATGGCTACACCTTC. Translating it yields CASSLTRDSYGYTF.

The rearrangement uses TRBV12-3 or TRBV12-4 and TRBJ2-2; weak D call: TRBD1 (6 bases). The CDR3 is 16 residues long. The V end was cut by 3 bases, the J end by 5 bases, with 16 bases between. Here the CDR3 reads CASSFGGGEVTGELFF. CDR3 DNA: TGTGCCAGCAGTTTTGGGGGCGGTGAGGTTACCGGGGAGCTGTTTTTT.

With regard to this clonotype: Its ends do not fully match the called genes, so a read error is possible. The CDR3 loop reads CASSQVEGTGSGYSF. DNA of the CDR3: TGTGCCAGCAGCCAAGTGGAGGGGACAGGGTCCGGCTACTCCTTC. This sequence joins TRBV14 and TRBJ1-2; 9 bases line up with TRBD1. The CDR3 is made up of 15 amino acids. The germline CDR1 and CDR2 sequences are SGHDN and FVKESK.

J is TRBJ2-1 and V is TRBV20-1, with unresolved D. CDR3 length: 12 amino acids. Trimming removed 7 bases at V and 4 bases at J, with 11 bases between. The germline V gene has CDR1 DFQATT and CDR2 SNEGSKA (reference sequence). The CDR3 DNA sequence: TGCAGTGTCAGAACTGAATACAATGAGCAGTTCTTC. Its translation is CSVRTEYNEQFF.

The CDR3 protein is CASSLVGRAVEQYF. The DNA of the CDR3 is TGCGCCAGCAGCTTGGTCGGCCGGGCGGTGGAGCAGTACTTC. The chain is built from TRBV5-1 and TRBJ2-7, with D unclear. V shed 0 bases and J shed 7 bases, with 14 bases lying between them. The CDR3 consists of 14 residues. CDR1 is SGHRS, CDR2 YFSETQ, per germline.